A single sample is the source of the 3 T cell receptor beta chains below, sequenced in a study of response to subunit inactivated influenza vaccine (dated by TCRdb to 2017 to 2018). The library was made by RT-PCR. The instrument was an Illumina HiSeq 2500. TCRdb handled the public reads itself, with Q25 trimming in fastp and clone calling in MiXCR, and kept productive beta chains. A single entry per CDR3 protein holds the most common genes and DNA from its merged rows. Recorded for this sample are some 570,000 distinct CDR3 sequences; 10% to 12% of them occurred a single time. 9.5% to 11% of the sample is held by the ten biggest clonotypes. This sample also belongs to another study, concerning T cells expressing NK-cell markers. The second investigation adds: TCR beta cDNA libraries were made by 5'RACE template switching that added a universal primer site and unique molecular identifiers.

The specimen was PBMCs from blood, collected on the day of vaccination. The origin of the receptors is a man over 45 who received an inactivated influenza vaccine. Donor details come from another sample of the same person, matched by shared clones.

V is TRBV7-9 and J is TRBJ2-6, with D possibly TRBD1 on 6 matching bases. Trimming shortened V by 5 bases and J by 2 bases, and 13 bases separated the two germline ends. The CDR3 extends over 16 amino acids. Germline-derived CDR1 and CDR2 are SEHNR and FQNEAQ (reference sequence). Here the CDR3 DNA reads TGTGCCAGCAGCCCCTTCAGGGGTGCTGGGGCCAACGTCCTGACTTTC. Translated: CASSPFRGAGANVLTF.

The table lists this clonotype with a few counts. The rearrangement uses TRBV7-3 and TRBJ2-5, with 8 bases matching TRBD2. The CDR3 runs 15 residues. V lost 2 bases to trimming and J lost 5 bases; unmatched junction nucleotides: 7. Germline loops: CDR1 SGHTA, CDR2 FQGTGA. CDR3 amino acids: CASSLFGLASETQYF. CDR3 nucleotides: TGTGCCAGCAGCTTATTCGGACTAGCTTCCGAGACCCAGTACTTC. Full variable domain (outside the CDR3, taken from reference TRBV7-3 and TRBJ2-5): GAGVSQTPSNKVTEKGKYVELRCDPISGHTALYWYRQSLGQGPEFLIYFQGTGAADDSGLPNDRFFAVRPEGSVSTLKIQRTERGDSAVYLCASSLFGLASETQYFGPGTRLLVL.

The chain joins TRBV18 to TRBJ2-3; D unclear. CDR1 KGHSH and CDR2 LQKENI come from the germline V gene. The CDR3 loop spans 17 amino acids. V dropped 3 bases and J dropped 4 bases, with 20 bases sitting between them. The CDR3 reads CASSPLIRAREADTQYF. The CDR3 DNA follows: TGTGCCAGCTCACCCTTAATAAGGGCCCGCGAGGCAGATACGCAGTATTTT. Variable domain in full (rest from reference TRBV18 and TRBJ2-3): NAGVMQNPRHLVRRRGQEARLRCSPMKGHSHVYWYRQLPEEGLKFMVYLQKENIIDESGMPKERFSAEFPKEGPSILRIQQVVRGDSAAYFCASSPLIRAREADTQYFGPGTRLTVL.